A selection of T cell receptor beta chains follows, all from one sample in a study of cytomegalovirus exposure and HLA in healthy donors. TCRdb keeps only in-frame clones here, not all; method: immunoSEQ multiplex PCR. The sample holds approximately 120,000 clones. Source material: PBMCs. Receptors originate from a man between 40 and 49 years old in good health and CMV-seronegative. The CDR3 runs from the conserved cysteine through the conserved F or W. A D gene is named only where the DNA matches it firmly.

TRBJ1-2 | TRBV7-3 | TRBD1 | TGTGCCAGCAGCCAACAGGGGACTAACTATGGCTACACCTTC | CASSQQGTNYGYTF
TRBJ1-5 | TRBV2 | NA | TGTGCCAGCAGGGAAAACTACGGAGGTCAGCCCCAGCATTTT | CASRENYGGQPQHF
TRBJ2-6 | TRBV11-2 | TRBD1 | TGTGCCAGCAGCTCCGGGACAGCCTACTCTGGGGCCAACGTCCTGACTTTC | CASSSGTAYSGANVLTF
TRBJ2-3 | TRBV7-9 | TRBD2 | TGTGCCAGCAGCTTAAGGCGGGAGACTACAACAGATACGCAGTATTTT | CASSLRRETTTDTQYF
TRBJ2-7 | TRBV28 | NA | TGTGCCAGCAGTTTGGGGGCGAGCTCCTACGAGCAGTACTTC | CASSLGASSYEQYF
TRBJ2-7 | TRBV6-1 | TRBD1 | TGTGCCAGCAGAACAGGGGTTTGGTACGAGCAGTACTTC | CASRTGVWYEQYF
TRBJ1-2 | TRBV7-6 | NA | TGTGCCAGCAGCTTACAAGGAGGTGGCTACACCTTC | CASSLQGGGYTF
TRBJ1-1 | TRBV28 | NA | TGTGCCAGCAGTTTATGGCGACGGGAGAACACTGAAGCTTTCTTT | CASSLWRRENTEAFF
TRBJ2-3 | TRBV6-5 | NA | TGTGCCAGCAGCCCTATAAGAGGTGCGCAGTATTTT | CASSPIRGAQYF
TRBJ2-1 | TRBV9 | NA | TGTGCCAGCAGCGTAGGAAGAGGGTGGAATGAGCAGTTCTTC | CASSVGRGWNEQFF
TRBJ1-5 | TRBV27 | NA | TGTGCCAGCAGAAACCTCAGGGGCCCTAGCAATCAGCCCCAGCATTTT | CASRNLRGPSNQPQHF
TRBJ1-2 | TRBV7-6 | NA | TGTGCCAGCACCCAGGACAGATCCTATGGCTACACCTTC | CASTQDRSYGYTF
TRBJ2-1 | TRBV27 | TRBD1 | TGTGCCAGCGGGACCACAGGGGGGTTCCTTAATGAGCAGTTCTTC | CASGTTGGFLNEQFF
TRBJ2-1 | TRBV10-3 | NA | TGTGCCACCCAGCGGGACACCTACAATGAGCAGTTCTTC | CATQRDTYNEQFF
TRBJ2-7 | TRBV4-1 | NA | TGCGCCAGCAGCCAAATGGACGGGGCCTACGAGCAGTACTTC | CASSQMDGAYEQYF
TRBJ1-2 | TRBV5-8 | NA | TGTGCCAGCAGCTTGCTGGGGCTCAAGGGCTACACCTTC | CASSLLGLKGYTF
TRBJ1-2 | TRBV30 | NA | TGTGCCTGCAACCAGGATTTGAACTATGGCTACACCTTC | CACNQDLNYGYTF
TRBJ2-1 | TRBV5-1 | NA | TGCGCCAGCAGCTACACCCTAGGGGGTGAGCAGTTCTTC | CASSYTLGGEQFF
TRBJ2-7 | TRBV5-4 | NA | TGTGCCAGCAGCCCCGGGACACCTTCCTACGAGCAGTACTTC | CASSPGTPSYEQYF
TRBJ1-1 | TRBV5-1 | TRBD1 | TGCGCCAGCAGCTTGTTGACAGGGGGATCTGAAGCTTTCTTT | CASSLLTGGSEAFF
TRBJ2-6 | TRBV7-9 | NA | TGTGCCAGCAGCCATGGCATGGGGGCCAACGTCCTGACTTTC | CASSHGMGANVLTF
TRBJ2-3 | TRBV10-3 | TRBD2 | TGTGCCATCAGTCCCCGGGGAGGGAAGGAAACAGATACGCAGTATTTT | CAISPRGGKETDTQYF
TRBJ2-2 | TRBV10-3 | NA | TGTGCCATCAGAGACCTCCGGGACAACTCGAACACCGGGGAGCTGTTTTTT | CAIRDLRDNSNTGELFF